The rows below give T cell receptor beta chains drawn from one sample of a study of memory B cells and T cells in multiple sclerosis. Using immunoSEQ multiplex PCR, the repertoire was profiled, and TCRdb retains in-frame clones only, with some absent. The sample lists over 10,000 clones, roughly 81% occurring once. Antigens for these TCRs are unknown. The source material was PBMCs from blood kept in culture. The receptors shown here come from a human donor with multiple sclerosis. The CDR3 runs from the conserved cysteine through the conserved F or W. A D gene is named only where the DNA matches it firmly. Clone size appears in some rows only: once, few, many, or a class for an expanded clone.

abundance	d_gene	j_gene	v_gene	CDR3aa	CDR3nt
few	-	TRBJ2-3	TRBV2	CASSDGGTDTQYF	TGTGCCAGCAGTGACGGTGGCACAGATACGCAGTATTTT
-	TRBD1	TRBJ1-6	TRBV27	CASSWGQGNSPLHF	TGTGCCAGCAGCTGGGGACAGGGAAATTCACCCCTCCACTTT
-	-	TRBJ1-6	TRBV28	CASSALEGMNSPLHF	TGTGCCAGCAGTGCCCTGGAGGGGATGAATTCACCCCTCCACTTT
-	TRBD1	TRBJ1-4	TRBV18	CASSPGTGNEKLFF	TGTGCCAGCTCACCAGGGACAGGCAATGAAAAACTGTTTTTT
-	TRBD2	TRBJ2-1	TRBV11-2	CASSARLADLYNEQFF	TGTGCCAGCAGCGCCCGACTAGCGGATCTTTACAATGAGCAGTTCTTC
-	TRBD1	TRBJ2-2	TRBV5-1	CASTGVSKDRANTGELFF	TGCGCCAGCACTGGAGTTTCTAAGGACAGGGCGAACACCGGGGAGCTGTTTTTT
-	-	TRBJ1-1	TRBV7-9	CASSISGNTEAFF	TGTGCCAGCAGCATATCGGGGAACACTGAAGCTTTCTTT
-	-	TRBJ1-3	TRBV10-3	CAISETQGSGNTIYF	TGTGCCATCAGTGAAACCCAAGGCTCTGGAAACACCATATATTTT
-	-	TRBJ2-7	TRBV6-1	CASRNGRVYEQYF	TGTGCCAGCAGGAACGGGCGGGTGTACGAGCAGTACTTC
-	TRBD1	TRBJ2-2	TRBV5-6	CASSLTGVHANTGELFF	TGTGCCAGCAGTTTGACAGGGGTCCACGCGAACACCGGGGAGCTGTTTTTT
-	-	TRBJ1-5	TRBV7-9	CASSLAHQPQHF	TGTGCCAGCAGCTTAGCACATCAGCCCCAGCATTTT
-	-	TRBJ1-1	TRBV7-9	CASSLRLTGGDEAFF	TGTGCCAGCAGCTTACGCCTGACTGGTGGGGATGAAGCTTTCTTT
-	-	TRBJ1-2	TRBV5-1	CASSPGLSGYTF	TGCGCCAGCAGCCCCGGACTGTCTGGCTACACCTTC
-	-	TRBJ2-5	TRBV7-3	CASSLWGQETQYF	TGTGCCAGCAGCCTGTGGGGGCAAGAGACCCAGTACTTC
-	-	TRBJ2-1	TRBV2	CAGGLTYNEQFF	TGTGCCGGAGGACTAACCTACAATGAGCAGTTCTTC
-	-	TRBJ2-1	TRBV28	CASSYINEQFF	TGTGCCAGCAGTTACATCAATGAGCAGTTCTTC
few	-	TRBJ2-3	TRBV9	CASSVGPLYTDTQYF	TGTGCCAGCAGCGTAGGACCCCTTTATACAGATACGCAGTATTTT
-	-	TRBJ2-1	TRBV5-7	CASSFKGRQNEQFF	TGTGCCAGCAGCTTTAAAGGGAGGCAGAATGAGCAGTTCTTC
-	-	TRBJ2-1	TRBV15	CATSRGRYTSSYNEQFF	TGTGCCACCAGCAGGGGAAGGTACACTTCTTCCTACAATGAGCAGTTCTTC
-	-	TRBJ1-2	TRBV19	CASSMVVGTNYGYTF	TGTGCCAGTAGTATGGTCGTCGGGACTAACTATGGCTACACCTTC
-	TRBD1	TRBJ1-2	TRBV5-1	CASSLDRDGYTF	TGCGCCAGCAGCCTGGACAGGGATGGCTACACCTTC
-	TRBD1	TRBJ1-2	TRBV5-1	CASSLGQGDYTF	TGCGCCAGCAGCCTGGGACAGGGGGACTACACCTTC
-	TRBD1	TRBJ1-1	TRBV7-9	CASRRQGTEAFF	TGTGCCAGCAGAAGACAGGGAACTGAAGCTTTCTTT
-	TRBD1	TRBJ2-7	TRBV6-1	CASSVSGTGSYEQYF	TGTGCCAGCAGTGTATCCGGGACAGGTAGTTACGAGCAGTACTTC
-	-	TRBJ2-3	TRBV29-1	CSVAKDSTDTQYF	TGCAGCGTTGCTAAGGACAGCACAGATACGCAGTATTTT
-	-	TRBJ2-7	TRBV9	CASSIRQEGDEQYF	TGTGCCAGCAGCATCCGACAGGAGGGGGACGAGCAGTACTTC
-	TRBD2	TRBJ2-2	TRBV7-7	CASSSGGTGELFF	TGTGCCAGCAGCTCCGGGGGGACCGGGGAGCTGTTTTTT
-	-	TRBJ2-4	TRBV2	CASSLDRQAKNIQYF	TGTGCCAGCAGTTTAGACAGGCAGGCCAAAAACATTCAGTACTTC
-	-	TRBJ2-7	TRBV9	CASSPTGGWSHEQYF	TGTGCCAGCAGCCCTACCGGGGGATGGTCCCACGAGCAGTACTTC
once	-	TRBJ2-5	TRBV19	CATSGGRQETQYF	TGTGCCACCAGTGGGGGCCGCCAAGAGACCCAGTACTTC
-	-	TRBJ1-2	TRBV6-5	CASRDPVRYGYTF	TGTGCCAGCCGGGACCCTGTCCGCTATGGCTACACCTTC
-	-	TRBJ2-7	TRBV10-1	CASSRSGTYEQYF	TGCGCCAGCAGTCGGAGCGGAACCTACGAGCAGTACTTC
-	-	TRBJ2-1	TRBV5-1	CASSLRSFGREYNEQFF	TGCGCCAGCAGCTTGAGGAGTTTTGGCAGGGAGTACAATGAGCAGTTCTTC
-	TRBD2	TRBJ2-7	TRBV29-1	CSVDSGTSYEQYF	TGCAGCGTAGATAGCGGGACCTCCTACGAGCAGTACTTC
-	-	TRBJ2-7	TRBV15	CATSRLGRVGEIEQYF	TGTGCCACCAGCAGACTGGGCAGGGTTGGGGAAATCGAGCAGTACTTC
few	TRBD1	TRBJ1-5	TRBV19	CASRVGQQVNQPQHF	TGTGCCAGTAGGGTGGGACAGCAAGTTAATCAGCCCCAGCATTTT
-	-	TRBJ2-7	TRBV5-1	CASSLTQGVHEQYF	TGCGCCAGCAGCTTGACACAGGGAGTCCACGAGCAGTACTTC
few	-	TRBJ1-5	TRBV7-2	CASSHGQSDQPQHF	TGTGCCAGCAGCCACGGACAGTCAGATCAGCCCCAGCATTTT
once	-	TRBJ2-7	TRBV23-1	CASRLIDGPDDEQYF	TGCGCCAGCAGATTAATTGACGGGCCGGACGACGAGCAGTACTTC
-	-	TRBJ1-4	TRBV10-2	CASSEGGPYEKLFF	TGCGCCAGCAGTGAGGGGGGGCCATATGAAAAACTGTTTTTT
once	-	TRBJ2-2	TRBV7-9	CASSSLYSGELFF	TGTGCCAGCAGCTCCCTTTACAGCGGGGAGCTGTTTTTT
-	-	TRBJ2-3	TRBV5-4	CGVRRGLTDTQYF	TGTGGAGTGAGGCGGGGCCTCACAGATACGCAGTATTTT
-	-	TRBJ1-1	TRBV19	CASSSPENAQNTEAFF	TGTGCCAGTAGTAGCCCTGAAAACGCTCAGAACACTGAAGCTTTCTTT
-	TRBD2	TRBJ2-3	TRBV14	CASSHTLAGDTQYF	TGTGCCAGCAGCCATACCCTAGCGGGAGATACGCAGTATTTT
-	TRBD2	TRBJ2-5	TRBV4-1	CASSQPGTTQETQYF	TGCGCCAGCAGCCAACCCGGGACTACACAAGAGACCCAGTACTTC
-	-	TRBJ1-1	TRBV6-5	CASSYSAYPEGAFF	TGTGCCAGCAGTTACTCGGCGTACCCCGAGGGAGCTTTCTTT
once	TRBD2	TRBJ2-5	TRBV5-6	CASSLGWALAGSGVSAQYF	TGTGCCAGCAGCTTAGGTTGGGCGTTAGCGGGAAGTGGGGTTTCAGCCCAGTACTTC
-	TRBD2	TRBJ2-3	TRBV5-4	CAAGTSGGTARDTQYF	TGTGCCGCGGGTACTAGCGGGGGGACCGCACGGGATACGCAGTATTTT
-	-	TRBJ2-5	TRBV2	CASSEAMFFEGGETQYF	TGTGCCAGCAGTGAAGCGATGTTTTTCGAGGGGGGAGAGACCCAGTACTTC
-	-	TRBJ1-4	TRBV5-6	CASSFEGRSNEKLFF	TGTGCCAGCAGCTTTGAGGGCAGGTCTAATGAAAAACTGTTTTTT
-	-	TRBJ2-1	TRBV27	CASSLLGETNEQFF	TGTGCCAGCAGTTTATTGGGGGAGACCAATGAGCAGTTCTTC
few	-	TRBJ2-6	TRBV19	CASSIGGTTGANVLTF	TGTGCCAGTAGTATAGGGGGTACGACTGGGGCCAACGTCCTGACTTTC
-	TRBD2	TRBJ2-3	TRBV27	CASSYGRTDTQYF	TGTGCCAGCAGTTACGGGAGGACAGATACGCAGTATTTT
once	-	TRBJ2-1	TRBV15	CATSLLKSEWNEQFF	TGTGCCACCAGCCTTCTAAAATCCGAGTGGAATGAGCAGTTCTTC
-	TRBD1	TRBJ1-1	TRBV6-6	CASRQGATEAFF	TGTGCCAGCAGACAGGGGGCCACTGAAGCTTTCTTT
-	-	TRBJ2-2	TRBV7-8	CASNLWPGELFF	TGTGCCAGCAACCTCTGGCCCGGGGAGCTGTTTTTT
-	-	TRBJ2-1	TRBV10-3	CAISAGRELDEQFF	TGTGCCATCAGTGCGGGACGGGAGCTGGATGAGCAGTTCTTC
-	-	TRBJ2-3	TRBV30	CAWSVSQGRPSDTQYF	TGTGCCTGGAGTGTTTCCCAGGGGAGGCCCTCGGATACGCAGTATTTT
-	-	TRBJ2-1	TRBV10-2	CASRPARGSYNEQFF	TGCGCCAGCAGGCCGGCGAGGGGATCCTACAATGAGCAGTTCTTC